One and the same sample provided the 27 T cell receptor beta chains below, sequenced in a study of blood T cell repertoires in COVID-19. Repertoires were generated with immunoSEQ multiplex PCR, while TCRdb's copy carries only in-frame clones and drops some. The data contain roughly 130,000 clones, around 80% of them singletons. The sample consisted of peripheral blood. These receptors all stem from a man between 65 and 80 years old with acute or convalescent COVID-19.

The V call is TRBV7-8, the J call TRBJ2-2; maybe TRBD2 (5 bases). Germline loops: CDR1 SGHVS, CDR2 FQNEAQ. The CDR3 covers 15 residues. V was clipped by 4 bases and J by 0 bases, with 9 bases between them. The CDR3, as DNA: TGTGCCAGCAGCTCAGGACTGACGAACACCGGGGAGCTGTTTTTT. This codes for CASSSGLTNTGELFF.

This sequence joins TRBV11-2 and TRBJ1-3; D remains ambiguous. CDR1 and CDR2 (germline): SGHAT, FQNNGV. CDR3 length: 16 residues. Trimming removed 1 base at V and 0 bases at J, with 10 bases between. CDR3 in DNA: TGTGCCAGCAGCTTAGCTGGACTGAACTCTGGAAACACCATATATTTT. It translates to CASSLAGLNSGNTIYF.

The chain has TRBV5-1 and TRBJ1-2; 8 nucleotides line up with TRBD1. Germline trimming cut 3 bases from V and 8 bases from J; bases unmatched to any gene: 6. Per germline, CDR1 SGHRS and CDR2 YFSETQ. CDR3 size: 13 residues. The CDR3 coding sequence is TGCGCCAGCAGCTATCAGGGGGCCGGGGGCTACACCTTC. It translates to CASSYQGAGGYTF.

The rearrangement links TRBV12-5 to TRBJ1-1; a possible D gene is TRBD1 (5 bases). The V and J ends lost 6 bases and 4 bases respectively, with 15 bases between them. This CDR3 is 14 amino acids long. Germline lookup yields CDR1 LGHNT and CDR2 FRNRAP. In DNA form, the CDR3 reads TGTGCTAGTGGGAGCAGGGATGAGACCACTGAAGCTTTCTTT. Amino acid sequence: CASGSRDETTEAFF.

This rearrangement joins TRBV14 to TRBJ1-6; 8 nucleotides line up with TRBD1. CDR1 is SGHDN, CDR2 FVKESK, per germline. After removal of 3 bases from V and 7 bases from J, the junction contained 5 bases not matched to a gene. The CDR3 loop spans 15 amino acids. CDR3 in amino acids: CASSQFRGHNSPLHF. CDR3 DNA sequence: TGTGCCAGCAGCCAGTTCAGGGGGCACAATTCACCCCTCCACTTT. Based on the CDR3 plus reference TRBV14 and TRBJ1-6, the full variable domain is EAGVTQFPSHSVIEKGQTVTLRCDPISGHDNLYWYRRVMGKEIKFLLHFVKESKQDESGMPNNRFLAERTGGTYSTLKVQPAELEDSGVYFCASSQFRGHNSPLHFGNGTRLTVT.

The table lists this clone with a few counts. CDR3 protein: CASTGLQGLNYGYTF. For the CDR3, the DNA is TGTGCCAGCACCGGGCTACAGGGGCTTAACTATGGCTACACCTTC. This chain connects TRBV28 to TRBJ1-2, with 7 nucleotides matching TRBD1. The CDR3 totals 15 residues. V shed 7 bases and J 1 base; nucleotides not matched to a gene: 9. The germline V gene has CDR1 MDHEN and CDR2 SYDVKM.

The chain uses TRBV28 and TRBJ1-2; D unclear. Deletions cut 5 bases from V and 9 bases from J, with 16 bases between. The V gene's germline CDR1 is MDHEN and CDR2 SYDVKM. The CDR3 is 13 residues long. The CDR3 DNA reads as TGTGCCAGCAGTCCCCCCGAAGGGAGAAGCTACACCTTC. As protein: CASSPPEGRSYTF.

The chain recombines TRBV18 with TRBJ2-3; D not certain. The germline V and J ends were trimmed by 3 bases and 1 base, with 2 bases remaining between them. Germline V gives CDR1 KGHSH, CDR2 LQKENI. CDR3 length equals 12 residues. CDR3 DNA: TGTGCCAGCTCACCCGGCACAGATACGCAGTATTTT. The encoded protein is CASSPGTDTQYF.

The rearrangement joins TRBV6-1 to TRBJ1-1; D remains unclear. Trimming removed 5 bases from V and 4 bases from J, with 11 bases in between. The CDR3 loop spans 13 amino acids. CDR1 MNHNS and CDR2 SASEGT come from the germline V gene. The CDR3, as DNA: TGTGCCAGCAGTTATTTCCCGAGCACTGAAGCTTTCTTT. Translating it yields CASSYFPSTEAFF.

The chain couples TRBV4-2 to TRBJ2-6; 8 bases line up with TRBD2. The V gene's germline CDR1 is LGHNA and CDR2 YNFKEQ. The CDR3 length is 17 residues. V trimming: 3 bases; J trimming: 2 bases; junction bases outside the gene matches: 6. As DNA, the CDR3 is TGTGCCAGCAGCCAGGATCCCGGGGGGGCTGGGGCCAACGTCCTGACTTTC. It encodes CASSQDPGGAGANVLTF.

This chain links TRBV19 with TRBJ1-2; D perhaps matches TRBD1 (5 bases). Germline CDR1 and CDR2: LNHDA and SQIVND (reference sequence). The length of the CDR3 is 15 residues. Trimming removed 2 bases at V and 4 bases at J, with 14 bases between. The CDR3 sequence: CASSIKSGEGYGYTF. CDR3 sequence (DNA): TGTGCCAGTAGTATAAAATCGGGGGAAGGCTATGGCTACACCTTC.

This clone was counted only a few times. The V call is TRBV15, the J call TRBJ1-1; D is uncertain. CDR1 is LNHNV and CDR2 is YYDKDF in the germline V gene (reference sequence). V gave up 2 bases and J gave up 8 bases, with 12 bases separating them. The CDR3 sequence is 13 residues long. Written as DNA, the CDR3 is TGTGCCACCAGCAGACGGGAGTTACCCGAAGCTTTCTTT. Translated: CATSRRELPEAFF.

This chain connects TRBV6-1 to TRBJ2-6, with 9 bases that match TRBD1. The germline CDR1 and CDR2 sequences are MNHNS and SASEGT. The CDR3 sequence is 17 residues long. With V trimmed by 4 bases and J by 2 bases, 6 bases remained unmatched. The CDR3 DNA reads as TGTGCCAGCAGTGGGGGACAGGGAAAGGCTGGGGCCAACGTCCTGACTTTC. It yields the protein CASSGGQGKAGANVLTF.

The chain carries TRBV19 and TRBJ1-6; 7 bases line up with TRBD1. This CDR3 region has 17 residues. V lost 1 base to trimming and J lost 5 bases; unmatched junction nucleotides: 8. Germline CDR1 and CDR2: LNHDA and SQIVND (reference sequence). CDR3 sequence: CASSIARTGTHNSPLHF. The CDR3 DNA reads TGTGCCAGTAGTATAGCGCGGACAGGAACCCATAATTCACCCCTCCACTTT.

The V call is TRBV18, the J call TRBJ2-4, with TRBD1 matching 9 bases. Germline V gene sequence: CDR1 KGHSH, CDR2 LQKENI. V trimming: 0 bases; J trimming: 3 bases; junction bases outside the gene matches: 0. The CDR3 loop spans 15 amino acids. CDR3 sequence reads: CASSPPGQGKNIQYF. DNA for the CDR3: TGTGCCAGCTCACCACCGGGACAGGGCAAAAACATTCAGTACTTC.

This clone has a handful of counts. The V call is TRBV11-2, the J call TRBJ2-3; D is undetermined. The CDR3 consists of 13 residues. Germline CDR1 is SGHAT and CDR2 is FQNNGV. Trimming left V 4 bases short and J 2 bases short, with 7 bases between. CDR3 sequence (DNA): TGTGCCAGCAGCTCGTTAATCACAGATACGCAGTATTTT. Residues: CASSSLITDTQYF. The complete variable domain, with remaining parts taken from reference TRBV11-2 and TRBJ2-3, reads EAGVAQSPRYKIIEKRQSVAFWCNPISGHATLYWYQQILGQGPKLLIQFQNNGVVDDSQLPKDRFSAERLKGVDSTLKIQPAKLEDSAVYLCASSSLITDTQYFGPGTRLTVL.

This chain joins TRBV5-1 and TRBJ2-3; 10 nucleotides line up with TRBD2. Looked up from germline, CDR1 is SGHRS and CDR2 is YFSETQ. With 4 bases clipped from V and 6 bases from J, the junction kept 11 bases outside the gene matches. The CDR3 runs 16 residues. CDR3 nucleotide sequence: TGCGCCAGCAGCCCCTCGGGAGCGGGGGGGCCTGATACGCAGTATTTT. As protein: CASSPSGAGGPDTQYF. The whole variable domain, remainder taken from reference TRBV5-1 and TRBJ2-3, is KAGVTQTPRYLIKTRGQQVTLSCSPISGHRSVSWYQQTPGQGLQFLFEYFSETQRNKGNFPGRFSGRQFSNSRSEMNVSTLELGDSALYLCASSPSGAGGPDTQYFGPGTRLTVL.

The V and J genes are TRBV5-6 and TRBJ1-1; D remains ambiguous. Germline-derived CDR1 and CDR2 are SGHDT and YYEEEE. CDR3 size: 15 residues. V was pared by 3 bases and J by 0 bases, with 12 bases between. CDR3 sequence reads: CASSSVQAVNTEAFF. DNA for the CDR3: TGTGCCAGCAGCTCCGTGCAGGCTGTGAACACTGAAGCTTTCTTT.

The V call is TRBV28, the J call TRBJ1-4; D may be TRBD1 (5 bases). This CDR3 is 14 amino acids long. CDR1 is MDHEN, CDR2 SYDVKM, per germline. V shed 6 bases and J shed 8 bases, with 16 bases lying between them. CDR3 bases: TGTGCCAGCAGGGGCCGGGGGGTTGAGGAAAAACTGTTTTTT. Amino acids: CASRGRGVEEKLFF. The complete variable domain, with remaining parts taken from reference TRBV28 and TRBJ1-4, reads DVKVTQSSRYLVKRTGEKVFLECVQDMDHENMFWYRQDPGLGLRLIYFSYDVKMKEKGDIPEGYSVSREKKERFSLILESASTNQTSMYLCASRGRGVEEKLFFGSGTQLSVL.

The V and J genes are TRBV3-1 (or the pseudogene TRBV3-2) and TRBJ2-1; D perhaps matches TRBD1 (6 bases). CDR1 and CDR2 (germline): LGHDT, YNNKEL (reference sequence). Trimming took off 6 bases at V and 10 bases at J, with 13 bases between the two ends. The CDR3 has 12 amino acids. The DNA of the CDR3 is TGTGCCAGCAGTTCGACAGGCAGGGAGCAGTTCTTC. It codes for CASSSTGREQFF.

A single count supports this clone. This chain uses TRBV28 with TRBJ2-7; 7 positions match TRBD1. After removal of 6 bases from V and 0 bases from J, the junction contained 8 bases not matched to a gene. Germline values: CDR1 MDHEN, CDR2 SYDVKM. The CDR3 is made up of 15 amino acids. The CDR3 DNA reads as TGTGCCAGCAGCCGGGCCGGGACAGACTCCTACGAGCAGTACTTC. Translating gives CASSRAGTDSYEQYF.

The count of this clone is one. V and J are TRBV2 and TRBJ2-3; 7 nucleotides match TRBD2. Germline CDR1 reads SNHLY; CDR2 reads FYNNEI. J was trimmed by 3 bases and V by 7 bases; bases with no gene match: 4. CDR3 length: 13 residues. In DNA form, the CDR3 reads TGTGCCAGCAATCCGGGGGGTACAGATACGCAGTATTTT. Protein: CASNPGGTDTQYF.

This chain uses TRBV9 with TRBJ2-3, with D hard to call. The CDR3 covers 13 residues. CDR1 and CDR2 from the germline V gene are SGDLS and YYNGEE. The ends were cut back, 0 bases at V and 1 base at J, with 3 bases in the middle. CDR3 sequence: CASSVAGTDTQYF. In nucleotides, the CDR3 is TGTGCCAGCAGCGTAGCAGGCACAGATACGCAGTATTTT.

The CDR3 loop is CASSLEAGDYEQYF. The DNA of the CDR3 is TGTGCCAGCAGCTTAGAGGCAGGGGACTACGAGCAGTACTTC. The rearrangement joins TRBV7-2 to TRBJ2-7; maybe TRBD1 (6 bases). The CDR3 has 14 residues. Trimming cost V 1 base and J 3 bases, with 10 bases left between them. The V gene's germline CDR1 is SGHTA and CDR2 FQGNSA.

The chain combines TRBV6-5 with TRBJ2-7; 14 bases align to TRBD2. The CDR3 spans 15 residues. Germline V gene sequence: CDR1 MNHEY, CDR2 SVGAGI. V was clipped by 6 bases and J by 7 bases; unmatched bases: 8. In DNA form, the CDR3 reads TGTGCCAGCAGGGCCGGGACTAGCGGGGGAGGTGAGCAGTACTTC. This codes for CASRAGTSGGGEQYF.

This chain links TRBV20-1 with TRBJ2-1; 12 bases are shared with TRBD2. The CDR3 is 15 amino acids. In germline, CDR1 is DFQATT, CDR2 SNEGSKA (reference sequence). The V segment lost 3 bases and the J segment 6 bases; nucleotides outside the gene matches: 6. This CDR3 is CSASALAGGSNEQFF. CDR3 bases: TGCAGTGCTAGTGCACTAGCGGGGGGTTCCAATGAGCAGTTCTTC.

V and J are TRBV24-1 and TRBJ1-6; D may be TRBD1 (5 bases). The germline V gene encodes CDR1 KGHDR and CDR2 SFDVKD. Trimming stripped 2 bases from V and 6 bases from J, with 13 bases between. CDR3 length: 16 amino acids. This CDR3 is CATSDYAGGGNSPLHF. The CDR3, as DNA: TGTGCCACCAGTGATTATGCTGGCGGGGGTAATTCACCCCTCCACTTT.